This entry is about one T cell receptor beta chain. Its antigen remains unknown. These data belong to a study of cytomegalovirus exposure and HLA in healthy donors. With 60 Vbeta and 13 Jbeta primers, the PCR was carried out. Profiling relied on immunoSEQ multiplex PCR, and the TCRdb table lists in-frame clones only, not all of them. The table shows some 150,000 clones, with 83% occurring only once. The study, taken as a whole, reports: A later analysis linked about 17,000 TCR beta sequences to HLA alleles at 0.05 false discovery rate.

The CDR3 spans 16 residues. Germline lookup yields CDR1 LGHNA and CDR2 YNFKEQ. V gave up 0 bases and J gave up 1 base; unmatched junction bases: 3. The receptor was isolated from a man aged 35-49 years in good health and CMV-seronegative. The rearrangement links TRBV4-2 to TRBJ2-3; 8 positions agree with TRBD2. The sample was PBMCs. The chain's CDR3 is CASSQDPAGGTDTQYF. DNA for the CDR3: TGTGCCAGCAGCCAAGATCCAGCGGGAGGCACAGATACGCAGTATTTT.